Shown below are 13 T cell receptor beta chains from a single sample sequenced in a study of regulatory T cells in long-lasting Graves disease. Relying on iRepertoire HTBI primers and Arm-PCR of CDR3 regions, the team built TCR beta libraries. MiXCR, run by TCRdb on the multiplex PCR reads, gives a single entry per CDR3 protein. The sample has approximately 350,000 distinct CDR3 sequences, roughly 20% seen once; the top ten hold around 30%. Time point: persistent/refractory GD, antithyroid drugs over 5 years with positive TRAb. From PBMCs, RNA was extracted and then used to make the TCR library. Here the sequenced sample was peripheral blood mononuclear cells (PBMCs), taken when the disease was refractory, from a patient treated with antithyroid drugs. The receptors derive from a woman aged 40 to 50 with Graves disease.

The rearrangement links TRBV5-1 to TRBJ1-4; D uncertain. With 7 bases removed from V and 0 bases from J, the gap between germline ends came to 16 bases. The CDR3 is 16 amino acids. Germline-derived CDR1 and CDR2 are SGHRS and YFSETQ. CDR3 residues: CASPPECRTTNEKLFF. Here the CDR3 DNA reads TGCGCCAGCCCTCCCGAATGCAGGACAACTAATGAAAAACTGTTTTTT.

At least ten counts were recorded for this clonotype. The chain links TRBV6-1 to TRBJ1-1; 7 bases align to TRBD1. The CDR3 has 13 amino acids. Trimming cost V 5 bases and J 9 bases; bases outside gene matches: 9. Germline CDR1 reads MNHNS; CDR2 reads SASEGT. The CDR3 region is CASSHDRAMKAFF. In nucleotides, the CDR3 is TGTGCCAGCAGTCACGACAGGGCTATGAAAGCTTTCTTT.

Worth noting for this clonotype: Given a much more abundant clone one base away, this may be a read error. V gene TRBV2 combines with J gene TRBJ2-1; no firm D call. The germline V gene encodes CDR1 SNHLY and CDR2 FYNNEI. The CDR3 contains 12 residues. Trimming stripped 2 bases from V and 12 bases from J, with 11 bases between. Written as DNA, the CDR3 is TGTGCCAGCAGTGAATCCAGGAGATCGCAGTTCTTC. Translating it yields CASSESRRSQFF.

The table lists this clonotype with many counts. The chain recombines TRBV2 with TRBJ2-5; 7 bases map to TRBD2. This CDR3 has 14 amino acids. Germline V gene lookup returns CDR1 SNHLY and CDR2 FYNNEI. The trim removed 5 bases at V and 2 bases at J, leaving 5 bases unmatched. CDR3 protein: CASSLGLGQETQYF. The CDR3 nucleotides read TGTGCCAGCAGTCTAGGACTAGGTCAAGAGACCCAGTACTTC.

CDR3 nucleotide sequence: TGTGCCAGCAGCCACTCAAGACAGGCGAGCCAGCCCCAGCATTTT. Its translation is CASSHSRQASQPQHF. This chain uses TRBV7-9 with TRBJ1-5, with TRBD1 as a possible D gene (6 bases). This CDR3 is built from 15 residues. V lost 5 bases and J 7 bases, leaving 18 bases between the germline ends. The germline V gene has CDR1 SEHNR and CDR2 FQNEAQ (reference sequence).

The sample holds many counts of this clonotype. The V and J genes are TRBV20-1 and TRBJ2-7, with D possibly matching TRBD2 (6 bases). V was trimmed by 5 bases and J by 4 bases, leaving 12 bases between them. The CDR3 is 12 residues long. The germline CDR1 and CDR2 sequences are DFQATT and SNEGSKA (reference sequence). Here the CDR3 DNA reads TGCAGTGCTCTGACGGGAGTGTACGAGCAGTACTTC. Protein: CSALTGVYEQYF.

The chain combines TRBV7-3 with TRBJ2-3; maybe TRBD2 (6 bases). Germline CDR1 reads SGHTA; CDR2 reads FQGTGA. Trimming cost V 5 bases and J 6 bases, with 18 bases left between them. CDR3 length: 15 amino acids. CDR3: CASSPLGGVHDTQYF. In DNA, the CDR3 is TGTGCCAGCAGCCCCCTCGGGGGAGTACACGATACGCAGTATTTT.

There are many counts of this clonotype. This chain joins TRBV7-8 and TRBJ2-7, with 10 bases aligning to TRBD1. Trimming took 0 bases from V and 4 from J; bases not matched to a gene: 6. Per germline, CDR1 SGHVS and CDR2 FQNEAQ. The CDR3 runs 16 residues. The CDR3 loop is CASSLAGQGVMYEQYF. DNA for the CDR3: TGTGCCAGCAGCTTAGCTGGACAGGGGGTAATGTACGAGCAGTACTTC.

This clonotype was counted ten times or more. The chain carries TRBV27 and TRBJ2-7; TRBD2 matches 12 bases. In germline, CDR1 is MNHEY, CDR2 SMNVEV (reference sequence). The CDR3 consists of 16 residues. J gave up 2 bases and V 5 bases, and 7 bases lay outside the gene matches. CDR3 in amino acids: CASSRILAGGPYEQYF. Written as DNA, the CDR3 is TGTGCCAGCAGTCGAATACTAGCGGGAGGACCCTACGAGCAGTACTTC.

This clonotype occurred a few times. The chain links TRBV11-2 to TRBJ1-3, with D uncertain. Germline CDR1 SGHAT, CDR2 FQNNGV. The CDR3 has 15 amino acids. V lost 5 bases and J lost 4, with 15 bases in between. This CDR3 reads CASSPTHMDGNTIYF. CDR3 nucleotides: TGTGCCAGCAGCCCCACTCACATGGACGGAAACACCATATATTTT.

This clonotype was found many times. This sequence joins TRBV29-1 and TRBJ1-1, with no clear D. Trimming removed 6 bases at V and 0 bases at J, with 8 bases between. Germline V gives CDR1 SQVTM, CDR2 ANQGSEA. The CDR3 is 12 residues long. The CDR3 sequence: CSVPAVNTEAFF. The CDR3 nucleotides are TGCAGCGTCCCTGCAGTGAACACTGAAGCTTTCTTT.

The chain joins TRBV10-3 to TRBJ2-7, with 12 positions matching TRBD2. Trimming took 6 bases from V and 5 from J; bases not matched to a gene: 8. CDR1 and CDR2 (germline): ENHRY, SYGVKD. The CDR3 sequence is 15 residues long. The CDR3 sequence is CAIRPSGRGFHEQYF. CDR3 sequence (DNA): TGTGCCATCAGGCCTAGCGGGAGGGGTTTCCACGAGCAGTACTTC.

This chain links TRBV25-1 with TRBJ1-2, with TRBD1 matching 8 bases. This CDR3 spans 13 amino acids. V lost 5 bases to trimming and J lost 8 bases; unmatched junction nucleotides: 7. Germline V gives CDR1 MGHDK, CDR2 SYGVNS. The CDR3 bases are TGTGCCAGCAGTAACCCGACAGGGGACGGCTACACCTTC. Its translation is CASSNPTGDGYTF.